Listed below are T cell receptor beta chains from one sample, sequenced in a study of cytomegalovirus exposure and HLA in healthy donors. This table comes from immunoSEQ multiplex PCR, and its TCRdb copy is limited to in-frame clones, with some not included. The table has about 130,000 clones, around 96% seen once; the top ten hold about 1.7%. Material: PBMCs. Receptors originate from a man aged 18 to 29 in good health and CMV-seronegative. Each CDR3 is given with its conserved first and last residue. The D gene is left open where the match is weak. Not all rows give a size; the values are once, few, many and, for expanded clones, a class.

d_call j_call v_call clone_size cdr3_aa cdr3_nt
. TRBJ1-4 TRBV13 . CASSLGGGRFDEKLFF TGTGCCAGCAGCTTAGGCGGGGGGCGGTTTGATGAAAAACTGTTTTTT
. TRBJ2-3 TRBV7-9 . CASSSYVTDTQYF TGTGCCAGCAGCTCCTACGTCACAGATACGCAGTATTTT
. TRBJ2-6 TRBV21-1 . CASSASGTPGANVLTF TGTGCCAGCAGCGCCTCCGGGACACCTGGGGCCAACGTCCTGACTTTC
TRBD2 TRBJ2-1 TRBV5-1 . CASSWGSASGDEQFF TGCGCCAGCAGCTGGGGCTCGGCTAGCGGAGATGAGCAGTTCTTC
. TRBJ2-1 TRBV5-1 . CASSLDTGPSYNEQFF TGCGCCAGCAGCTTGGACACAGGGCCCTCCTACAATGAGCAGTTCTTC
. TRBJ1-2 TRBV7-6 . CASSQISGYGYTF TGTGCCAGCAGCCAGATATCAGGCTATGGCTACACCTTC
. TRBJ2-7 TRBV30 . CAWSRGTDYEQYF TGTGCCTGGAGTAGGGGCACGGACTACGAGCAGTACTTC
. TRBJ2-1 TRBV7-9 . CASSREDSRPKDEQFF TGTGCCAGCAGCCGCGAGGACAGCCGGCCTAAAGATGAGCAGTTCTTC
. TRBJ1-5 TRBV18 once CASSPGEGSLDQPQHF TGTGCCAGCTCACCAGGGGAGGGCAGCCTCGATCAGCCCCAGCATTTT
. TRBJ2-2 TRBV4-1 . CASSQVGASFAGELFF TGCGCCAGCAGCCAAGTGGGAGCTTCTTTTGCCGGGGAGCTGTTTTTT
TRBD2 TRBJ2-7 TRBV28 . CASSSLPTGRLGDEQYF TGTGCCAGCAGTTCCCTCCCAACCGGGAGGCTCGGCGACGAGCAGTACTTC
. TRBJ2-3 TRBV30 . CALQVTDTQYF TGTGCCTTACAGGTCACAGATACGCAGTATTTT
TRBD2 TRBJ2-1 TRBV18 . CASSRGRDSFNEQFF TGTGCCAGCTCACGAGGGAGGGATTCCTTCAATGAGCAGTTCTTC
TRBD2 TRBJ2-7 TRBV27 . CASSIGTSSSYEQYF TGTGCCAGCAGTATCGGGACTAGCAGCTCCTACGAGCAGTACTTC
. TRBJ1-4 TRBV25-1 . CASSWSGRGEKLFF TGTGCCAGCAGTTGGTCAGGGCGCGGAGAAAAACTGTTTTTT
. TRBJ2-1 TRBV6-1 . CASSEVLELYNEQFF TGTGCCAGCAGTGAAGTACTAGAGCTCTACAATGAGCAGTTCTTC
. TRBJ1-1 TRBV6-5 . CASSYSTGFTEAFF TGTGCCAGCAGTTACTCCACAGGGTTCACTGAAGCTTTCTTT
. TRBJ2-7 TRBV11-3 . CASSSRDKGYEQYF TGTGCCAGCAGCTCCCGGGACAAAGGATACGAGCAGTACTTC
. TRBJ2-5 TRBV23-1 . CASSQSGRGNETQYF TGCGCCAGCAGTCAATCAGGAAGGGGGAACGAGACCCAGTACTTC
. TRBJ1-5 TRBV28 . CASNRQAARYQPQHF TGTGCCAGCAATCGACAGGCGGCGCGGTATCAGCCCCAGCATTTT
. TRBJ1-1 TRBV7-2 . CASSPSGTPNTEAFF TGTGCCAGCAGCCCCTCCGGGACACCGAACACTGAAGCTTTCTTT
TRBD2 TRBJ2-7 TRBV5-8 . CASSLRGLAIEQYF TGTGCCAGCAGCCTTCGAGGACTAGCAATTGAGCAGTACTTC
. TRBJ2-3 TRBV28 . CASSLSQVADTQYF TGTGCCAGCAGTTTATCCCAGGTAGCGGATACGCAGTATTTT
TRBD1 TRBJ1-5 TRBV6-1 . CASNLDRDQPQHF TGTGCCAGCAACTTAGACAGGGATCAGCCCCAGCATTTT
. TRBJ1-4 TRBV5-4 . CASSFLAGGNEKLFF TGTGCCAGCAGCTTTCTGGCGGGGGGTAATGAAAAACTGTTTTTT
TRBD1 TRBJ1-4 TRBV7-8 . CASSFNGQGPVNEKLFF TGTGCCAGCAGCTTTAACGGACAGGGTCCGGTAAATGAAAAACTGTTTTTT
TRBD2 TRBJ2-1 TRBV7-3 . CASSDSGGGNEQFF TGTGCCAGCAGCGACTCGGGAGGAGGGAATGAGCAGTTCTTC
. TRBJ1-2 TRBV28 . CASRSGGRNYGYTF TGTGCCAGCCGCTCGGGGGGGCGCAACTATGGCTACACCTTC